The 11 T cell receptor beta chains reported below all come from one sample, sequenced in a study of control samples from healthy donors and cancer patients. Profiling relied on immunoSEQ multiplex PCR, and the TCRdb table lists in-frame clones only, not all of them. The sample lists 400,000 to 450,000 clones; 90% were seen once. Source material: PBMCs. The receptors stem from a man aged 35 to 55 with head and neck cancer.

The genes are TRBV12-3 or TRBV12-4 and TRBJ1-2; D remains ambiguous. The CDR3 covers 12 residues. V was shortened by 3 bases and J by 6 bases, with 8 bases between the two germline ends. The CDR3 loop reads CASSFSGDGYTF. DNA for the CDR3: TGTGCCAGCAGTTTCTCGGGCGATGGCTACACCTTC.

The chain employs TRBV3-1 (or the pseudogene TRBV3-2) and TRBJ1-5; possible D gene TRBD1, 6 bases. Per the germline V gene, CDR1 is LGHDT and CDR2 is YNNKEL (reference sequence). CDR3 size: 14 residues. Trimming took off 1 base at V and 4 bases at J, with 8 bases between the two ends. DNA of the CDR3: TGTGCCAGCAGCCAAGGGGGGCCGAATCAGCCCCAGCATTTT. As protein: CASSQGGPNQPQHF.

J is TRBJ1-1 and V is TRBV12-3 or TRBV12-4; D might be TRBD1 (6 bases). This CDR3 region has 13 residues. Trimming removed 7 bases from V and 6 bases from J, with 15 bases in between. The CDR3 is CASTLRTVAEAFF. DNA for the CDR3: TGTGCCAGCACCCTGAGGACAGTGGCTGAAGCTTTCTTT.

The V call is TRBV7-3, the J call TRBJ2-5, with 11 bases fitting TRBD2. Germline values: CDR1 SGHTA, CDR2 FQGTGA. The CDR3 has 18 residues. Trimming at V came to 2 bases and at J to 1 base, leaving 9 bases not matched to a gene. The CDR3 bases are TGTGCCAGCAGCTTAGGGCCTAGCGGGGGGTCGTCCCAAGAGACCCAGTACTTC. Translating gives CASSLGPSGGSSQETQYF.

J is TRBJ1-5 and V is TRBV6-2 or TRBV6-3; D ambiguous. V lost 0 bases and J lost 5, with 5 bases in between. The CDR3 loop spans 13 amino acids. CDR1 and CDR2 from the germline V gene are MNHEY and SVGEGT. CDR3 sequence (DNA): TGTGCCAGCAGTTACTCGCTGGATCAGCCCCAGCATTTT. Translation gives CASSYSLDQPQHF.

In its sample, this clone was seen once. CDR3 nucleotides: TGTGCCAGTAGGGACCGAAACACTGAAGCTTTCTTT. Protein product: CASRDRNTEAFF. The J gene is TRBJ1-1, the V gene TRBV19; no reliable D call. V gave up 6 bases and J gave up 2 bases, with 7 bases separating them. CDR1 is LNHDA, CDR2 SQIVND, per germline (reference sequence). This CDR3 comprises 12 residues.

The chain links TRBV20-1 to TRBJ1-1, with D hard to call. Trimming cost V 2 bases and J 4 bases, with 5 bases left between them. Germline CDR1 reads DFQATT; CDR2 reads SNEGSKA (reference sequence). This CDR3 has 11 residues. CDR3 amino acids: CSARPPTEAFF. The CDR3 DNA reads TGCAGTGCTAGACCGCCCACTGAAGCTTTCTTT.

CDR3 amino acids: CASTPSAGGVYEQYF. DNA of the CDR3: TGTGCCAGCACCCCGAGCGCGGGGGGGGTCTACGAGCAGTACTTC. This chain uses TRBV7-2 with TRBJ2-7; 9 nucleotides agree with TRBD2. The CDR3 consists of 15 residues. Germline V gene sequence: CDR1 SGHTA, CDR2 FQGNSA. The ends lost 7 bases at V and 3 bases at J; junction bases unmatched: 10.

This clone has more than one count but fewer than ten. The chain couples TRBV7-9 to TRBJ1-4; D is unresolved. V lost 3 bases, J lost 0 bases, and 8 bases lay in between. CDR1 SEHNR and CDR2 FQNEAQ come from the germline V gene (reference sequence). CDR3 length: 15 amino acids. The CDR3 coding sequence is TGTGCCAGCAGCTTGACACTGGCAACTAATGAAAAACTGTTTTTT. It specifies CASSLTLATNEKLFF.

The chain recombines TRBV27 with TRBJ2-7; maybe TRBD2 (7 bases). The CDR3 extends over 16 amino acids. With 5 bases removed from V and 4 bases from J, the gap between germline ends came to 21 bases. The germline gives CDR1 MNHEY, CDR2 SMNVEV (reference sequence). CDR3 sequence (DNA): TGTGCCAGCAGTCCCCCTTCCGGGGGGCGCTTGTACGAGCAGTACTTC. Its protein is CASSPPSGGRLYEQYF.

The rearrangement links TRBV28 to TRBJ1-1; D remains ambiguous. Germline CDR1 is MDHEN and CDR2 is SYDVKM. The CDR3 contains 18 residues. V was clipped by 5 bases and J by 0 bases, with 22 bases between them. The CDR3 DNA reads TGTGCCAGCAGTCCCCCACGAAGGAGAAACCCTATGAACACTGAAGCTTTCTTT. Protein sequence: CASSPPRRRNPMNTEAFF.